This T cell receptor beta chain appears in the sequencing data of a study of siplizumab effects on memory and regulatory T cells. General study results and limits: An assignable naive or memory phenotype was lacking in roughly 75-96% of proliferating CD4+ or CD8+ clones. Siplizumab cultures yielded proliferating Tregs whose suppressive function was not confirmed.

For around six days at 37°C, the mixed lymphocyte reaction cells were kept in coculture. In regard to this clone: What it binds is not known.

Every sample had approximately 10^5 of its TCR templates assayed. Profiling relied on immunoSEQ multiplex PCR, and the TCRdb table lists in-frame clones only, not all of them. The data contain 9,700 or so clones, 40% of them seen just once; the ten biggest clones take up 8% to 9%. Source material: CFSE-low (dividing) CD4+ T cells sorted from an allogeneic mixed lymphocyte reaction. The TCR originated in a human donor in good health; the cells came from an allogeneic mixed lymphocyte reaction.

The CDR3 DNA is TGTGCCAGCAGCTTAGCGGGACAGCTTGAGTACGAGCAGTACTTC. It specifies CASSLAGQLEYEQYF. This chain links TRBV7-2 with TRBJ2-7; 7 bases line up with TRBD1. The germline V gene has CDR1 SGHTA and CDR2 FQGNSA. Trimming took 0 bases from V and 4 from J; bases not matched to a gene: 6. This CDR3 spans 15 amino acids.